Following are 16 T cell receptor beta chains from one sample sequenced in a study of blood T cell repertoires in COVID-19. The table came from immunoSEQ multiplex PCR; TCRdb's copy has only in-frame clones and leaves some out. The table records about 230,000 clones, 80% to 90% of them present only once. Sequenced input: peripheral blood. Source of these receptors: a man in his forties with acute or convalescent COVID-19.

This chain connects TRBV4-1 to TRBJ2-2, with a weak D call TRBD1 (6 bases). The V end lost 5 bases, the J end lost 2 bases, and 12 bases lay between the germline ends. This CDR3 has 15 amino acids. CDR1 is MGHRA and CDR2 is YSYEKL in the germline V gene. Here the CDR3 reads CASSYRDINTGELFF. The DNA of the CDR3 is TGCGCCAGCAGCTACCGGGACATAAACACCGGGGAGCTGTTTTTT.

The J gene is TRBJ1-5, the V gene TRBV3-1 (or the pseudogene TRBV3-2); D is ambiguous. Per germline, CDR1 LGHDT and CDR2 YNNKEL (reference sequence). The CDR3 sequence is 13 residues long. V was pared by 0 bases and J by 4 bases, with 4 bases between. CDR3 in DNA: TGTGCCAGCAGCCAAGACCAAAATCAGCCCCAGCATTTT. Its translation: CASSQDQNQPQHF.

V usage is TRBV18 and J usage is TRBJ2-5, with no clear D. V shed 2 bases and J shed 4 bases, with 5 bases lying between them. Looked up from germline, CDR1 is KGHSH and CDR2 is LQKENI. This CDR3 has 12 residues. The CDR3: CASSPEAETQYF. The DNA of the CDR3 is TGTGCCAGCTCACCAGAGGCAGAGACCCAGTACTTC.

This clone was seen only a few times. This chain connects TRBV11-2 to TRBJ1-1, with 10 positions matching TRBD1. Germline CDR1 is SGHAT and CDR2 is FQNNGV. V lost 3 bases to trimming and J lost 7 bases; unmatched junction nucleotides: 5. The CDR3 consists of 14 residues. CDR3 in amino acids: CASSLWDRGGEAFF. For the CDR3, the DNA is TGTGCCAGCAGCTTGTGGGACAGGGGTGGTGAAGCTTTCTTT.

The chain has TRBV5-6 and TRBJ1-3; TRBD1 aligns across 7 bases. The CDR3 loop spans 16 amino acids. The germline V gene encodes CDR1 SGHDT and CDR2 YYEEEE. The ends lost 2 bases at V and 0 bases at J; junction bases unmatched: 5. CDR3 protein: CASSFGTVISGNTIYF. CDR3 DNA: TGTGCCAGCAGCTTTGGGACAGTAATCTCTGGAAACACCATATATTTT.

This chain links TRBV10-1 with TRBJ2-7; D possibly corresponds to TRBD2 (5 bases). CDR1 WNHNN and CDR2 SYGVQD come from the germline V gene (reference sequence). This CDR3 spans 14 amino acids. Trimming removed 4 bases at V and 5 bases at J, with 15 bases between. This CDR3 is CASSVPGVPHEQYF. The CDR3 DNA follows: TGCGCCAGCAGTGTTCCCGGGGTTCCCCACGAGCAGTACTTC.

The rearrangement uses TRBV12-3 or TRBV12-4 and TRBJ2-3; no clear D. The CDR3 has 12 residues. V gave up 2 bases and J gave up 4 bases, with 4 bases separating them. CDR3 in DNA: TGTGCCAGCAGTTTATATGCAGATACGCAGTATTTT. Residues: CASSLYADTQYF.

The V and J genes are TRBV2 and TRBJ1-2, with a possible D match to TRBD1 (6 bases). Germline CDR1 and CDR2: SNHLY and FYNNEI. The V end lost 2 bases, the J end lost 7 bases, and 14 bases lay between the germline ends. The CDR3 is 14 residues long. CDR3 DNA: TGTGCCAGCAGTGAACCAGGGGCCGGTGGTGGCTACACCTTC. This gives the protein CASSEPGAGGGYTF.

The chain links TRBV9 to TRBJ2-3, with TRBD2 matching over 7 bases. CDR3 size: 15 residues. The germline CDR1 and CDR2 sequences are SGDLS and YYNGEE. V gave up 1 base and J gave up 1 base; unmatched junction bases: 3. The DNA of the CDR3 is TGTGCCAGCAGCGTATCCAGCGGGGGCACAGATACGCAGTATTTT. As protein: CASSVSSGGTDTQYF.

The V gene is TRBV9, the J gene TRBJ1-6; possible D gene TRBD1, 6 bases. The CDR3 runs to 14 residues. Per the germline V gene, CDR1 is SGDLS and CDR2 is YYNGEE. Trimming left V 2 bases short and J 7 bases short, with 10 bases between. The CDR3 protein is CASSVRGGNSPLHF. CDR3 in DNA: TGTGCCAGCAGCGTCCGCGGGGGCAATTCACCCCTCCACTTT.

J is TRBJ1-6 and V is TRBV10-3; 9 bases map to TRBD1. CDR1 is ENHRY and CDR2 is SYGVKD in the germline V gene. The V segment lost 6 bases and the J segment 7 bases; nucleotides outside the gene matches: 7. This CDR3 has 15 amino acids. CDR3 residues: CAIRTGGQENSPLHF. The CDR3 DNA sequence: TGTGCCATCAGGACAGGGGGTCAAGAAAATTCACCCCTCCACTTT.

The chain combines TRBV7-2 with TRBJ2-1; D might be TRBD2 (6 bases). V lost 1 base and J 9 bases, leaving 13 bases between the germline ends. There are 14 residues in the CDR3. Germline assignment: CDR1 SGHTA and CDR2 FQGNSA. The CDR3 loop reads CASSLDAGWGEQFF. The CDR3 DNA is TGTGCCAGCAGCTTAGACGCGGGGTGGGGTGAGCAGTTCTTC.

V and J are TRBV12-3 or TRBV12-4 and TRBJ2-7; 7 nucleotides agree with TRBD2. V dropped 2 bases and J dropped 5; count of bases not matched to a gene: 3. The CDR3 runs 13 residues. The CDR3 is CASSLKGGNEQYF. In nucleotides, the CDR3 is TGTGCCAGCAGTTTAAAGGGAGGGAACGAGCAGTACTTC.

The rearrangement joins TRBV4-3 to TRBJ2-7; tentatively, D is TRBD2 (5 bases). Germline-derived CDR1 and CDR2 are LGHNA and YSLEER. Trimming cost V 1 base and J 2 bases, with 12 bases left between them. The CDR3 length is 15 residues. CDR3 in amino acids: CASSQGFGVAYEQYF. In DNA, the CDR3 is TGCGCCAGCAGCCAAGGATTCGGGGTTGCCTACGAGCAGTACTTC.

The chain employs TRBV2 and TRBJ2-2; TRBD2 is a possible D gene (5 bases). Trimming took 2 bases from V and 2 from J, leaving 9 bases between them. This CDR3 comprises 15 residues. The germline gives CDR1 SNHLY, CDR2 FYNNEI. The DNA of the CDR3 is TGTGCCAGCAGTGAATCCGGGGTCAACACCGGGGAGCTGTTTTTT. It specifies CASSESGVNTGELFF.

The rearrangement uses TRBV7-3 and TRBJ1-6; D remains ambiguous. Germline values: CDR1 SGHTA, CDR2 FQGTGA. The V end was cut by 2 bases, the J end by 8 bases, with 7 bases between. This CDR3 contains 13 residues. Here the CDR3 DNA reads TGTGCCAGCAGCTTATACACAGATTCACCCCTCCACTTT. Amino acid sequence: CASSLYTDSPLHF.